A selection of T cell receptor beta chains follows, all from one sample in a study of CD8 T cells in Susac syndrome. MiXCR was run by TCRdb on the immunoSEQ multiplex PCR reads, yielding one entry per CDR3 protein. The sample has 180,000 or so distinct CDR3 sequences; 90% to 95% are singletons. Sequencing was carried out using CD4+ T cells from PBMCs. Source of these receptors: a human donor in good health. Both conserved end residues are part of each CDR3. The D gene is left open where the match is weak. Size values are once, few and many counts, or a class for expanded clones, and some rows have none.

clone size	V gene	CDR3 length	J gene	D gene	CDR3 DNA	CDR3 protein
NA	TRBV6-2/TRBV6-3	15	TRBJ2-1	TRBD2	TGTGCCAGCATTCTCGGGGGGGCGTCCTACAATGAGCAGTTCTTC	CASILGGASYNEQFF
once	TRBV29-1	13	TRBJ1-1	NA	TGCAGCGCCTCTTACATCCCAAACACTGAAGCTTTCTTT	CSASYIPNTEAFF
NA	TRBV4-1	14	TRBJ2-5	TRBD2	TGCGCCAGCAGCCACCTAGCGGTCCAAGAGACCCAGTACTTC	CASSHLAVQETQYF
once	TRBV12-3/TRBV12-4	17	TRBJ2-7	TRBD1	TGTGCCAGCAGTTTAGTTGGTTGGGGACAGGACTCCTACGAGCAGTACTTC	CASSLVGWGQDSYEQYF
NA	TRBV29-1	12	TRBJ2-7	NA	TGCAGCGTTGACGGGCAGGCAACCGAGCAGTACTTC	CSVDGQATEQYF
NA	TRBV7-2	15	TRBJ1-6	TRBD1	TGTGCCAGCAGCGCAGGACAGGTGGGGGATTCACCCCTCCACTTT	CASSAGQVGDSPLHF
NA	TRBV11-2	15	TRBJ2-3	NA	TGTGCCAGCAGCCTTAGCGGTGGGGCGCAAGATACGCAGTATTTT	CASSLSGGAQDTQYF
once	TRBV29-1	14	TRBJ2-1	NA	TGCAGCGTTGGGCCTGAAGGCCAGGGGCATGAGCAGTTCTTC	CSVGPEGQGHEQFF
NA	TRBV29-1	13	TRBJ2-1	NA	TGCAGCGTTGAGTCAGGCTCCTACAATGAGCAGTTCTTC	CSVESGSYNEQFF
NA	TRBV20-1	16	TRBJ2-4	NA	TGCAGTGCTAGAGAGGGGCCTCCGGGAACCAAAAACATTCAGTACTTC	CSAREGPPGTKNIQYF
NA	TRBV24-1	16	TRBJ2-5	TRBD2	TGTGCCACCAGTGATTTGGTGACTAGCGGTCAAGAGACCCAGTACTTC	CATSDLVTSGQETQYF
once	TRBV30	14	TRBJ2-5	TRBD2	TGTGCCTGGAGTGTGACTAGCGGGAGTCAGACCCAGTACTTC	CAWSVTSGSQTQYF
NA	TRBV12-3/TRBV12-4	16	TRBJ2-4	TRBD1	TGTGCCAGCAGTCTAACAGGGGCGTCTGCCAAAAACATTCAGTACTTC	CASSLTGASAKNIQYF
NA	TRBV20-1	14	TRBJ2-3	NA	TGCAGTGCTAGTGGGAGCCTAGGTACAGATACGCAGTATTTT	CSASGSLGTDTQYF
NA	TRBV9	14	TRBJ2-5	NA	TGTGCCAGCAGCGTAGCAGGACGACCCGAGACCCAGTACTTC	CASSVAGRPETQYF
NA	TRBV20-1	14	TRBJ1-4	NA	TGCAGTGCTACATTGGGGATAGCAGCGGAAAAACTGTTTTTT	CSATLGIAAEKLFF
NA	TRBV6-1	13	TRBJ1-2	NA	TGTGCCAGCAGCTGGCAGTCCGACTATGGCTACACCTTC	CASSWQSDYGYTF
NA	TRBV20-1	14	TRBJ1-2	TRBD1	TGCAGTGCTAGAAGCTTACAGGGGGCGGAAGGCTACACCTTC	CSARSLQGAEGYTF
NA	TRBV27	14	TRBJ2-1	TRBD1	TGTGCCACCGGGCCGGGACAGGGGCGGAGGGAGCAGTTCTTC	CATGPGQGRREQFF
NA	TRBV24-1	11	TRBJ2-1	NA	TGTGCCACCAGTGCTAGAGACGCACTGTTCTTC	CATSARDALFF
NA	TRBV30	12	TRBJ1-2	TRBD1	TGTGCCTGGGCGACAGGGGACTATGGCTACACCTTC	CAWATGDYGYTF
NA	TRBV29-1	13	TRBJ2-5	TRBD1	TGCAGCGTTGGCGGACGACAGGGAGAGACCCAGTACTTC	CSVGGRQGETQYF
NA	TRBV2	15	TRBJ2-3	NA	TGTGCCAGCGGGAGGGACAGCCTATTCACAGATACGCAGTATTTT	CASGRDSLFTDTQYF
NA	TRBV7-3	16	TRBJ2-3	TRBD1	TGTGCCAGCAGCTTAACCGGGACAGGGGGCCTAGATACGCAGTATTTT	CASSLTGTGGLDTQYF
NA	TRBV7-2	15	TRBJ2-5	TRBD2	TGTGCCAGCAGCTTACCCCCGGGACTAGCAGAGACCCAGTACTTC	CASSLPPGLAETQYF
NA	TRBV7-9	11	TRBJ1-2	NA	TGTGCCAGCAGCGCCACGGGAGGCTACACCTTC	CASSATGGYTF
NA	TRBV29-1	14	TRBJ2-1	TRBD1	TGCAGCGTTGAAGAGGGGACAGGAGCAAATGAGCAGTTCTTC	CSVEEGTGANEQFF
NA	TRBV29-1	14	TRBJ1-2	TRBD1	TGCAGCGTTGACTGGCAGGGGGATGACTATGGCTACACCTTC	CSVDWQGDDYGYTF
NA	TRBV7-7	13	TRBJ2-5	NA	TGTGCCAGCAGCCCCGGGGGCTCGGTGACCCAGTACTTC	CASSPGGSVTQYF
NA	TRBV5-1	16	TRBJ2-2	NA	TGCGCCAGCAGTCTGGGTCCCCAAACGATTACCGGGGAGCTGTTTTTT	CASSLGPQTITGELFF
NA	TRBV20-1	15	TRBJ2-1	TRBD2	TGCAGTGCCCTGAGCGGGGCTAGCTCCTACAATGAGCAGTTCTTC	CSALSGASSYNEQFF
NA	TRBV3-1	15	TRBJ1-2	NA	TGTGCCAGCAGCCAAATCTACTCAGGGGTAGGTGGCTACACCTTC	CASSQIYSGVGGYTF
once	TRBV15	14	TRBJ2-1	NA	TGTGCCACCAGCAGAGTTGTTCCGGCGGATGAGCAGTTCTTC	CATSRVVPADEQFF
NA	TRBV15	13	TRBJ1-2	NA	TGTGCCACCAGCAAAGACAGGCGGGAAGGCTACACCTTC	CATSKDRREGYTF
NA	TRBV3-1	14	TRBJ1-2	NA	TGTGCCAGCAGCCAAGCGCAGGGAGACTATGGCTACACCTTC	CASSQAQGDYGYTF
NA	TRBV18	14	TRBJ1-5	NA	TGTGCCAGCTCACTGTCGGGTCGGGATCAGCCCCAGCATTTT	CASSLSGRDQPQHF
NA	TRBV24-1	14	TRBJ2-1	NA	TGTGCCACCAGTGAGGCGGGCCTTAGGGATGAGCAGTTCTTC	CATSEAGLRDEQFF
NA	TRBV27	15	TRBJ1-1	NA	TGTGCCAGCAGTTCCCAAACCCCGGGGGGCACTGAAGCTTTCTTT	CASSSQTPGGTEAFF
NA	TRBV12-3/TRBV12-4	15	TRBJ2-1	NA	TGTGCCAGCAGTTTCACGGCAGGGCGCGACAATGAGCAGTTCTTC	CASSFTAGRDNEQFF
NA	TRBV29-1	12	TRBJ1-2	NA	TGCAGCGTTTCGGGGATAGACTATGGCTACACCTTC	CSVSGIDYGYTF
once	TRBV6-6	15	TRBJ2-5	TRBD2	TGTGCCAGCAGTTACATAGGGAGGGGAGAACAGACCCAGTACTTC	CASSYIGRGEQTQYF
NA	TRBV27	13	TRBJ1-1	TRBD1	TGTGCCAGCAGTTTATGGGACAGGTCCGTAGCTTTCTTT	CASSLWDRSVAFF
NA	TRBV20-1	16	TRBJ1-1	TRBD1	TGCGGCCCTAGCCAGGACAGGGAGGGAATGAACACTGAAGCTTTCTTT	CGPSQDREGMNTEAFF
NA	TRBV7-6	19	TRBJ1-1	TRBD1	TGTGCCAGCAGCCTAACTGGATGGACAGGGGGTTATCTGAACACTGAAGCTTTCTTT	CASSLTGWTGGYLNTEAFF
NA	TRBV29-1	13	TRBJ1-4	TRBD1	TGCAGCGTTGCGGGGACAGGGAGTGGAAAACTGTTTTTT	CSVAGTGSGKLFF
once	TRBV20-1	14	TRBJ2-7	NA	TGCAGTGCCCATGGTCGGGTAGGGGGCTACGAGCAGTACTTC	CSAHGRVGGYEQYF
NA	TRBV28	17	TRBJ2-6	TRBD2	TGTGCCAGCAGAGGCGCAGCGGGAGGTGTTGGGGCCAACGTCCTGACTTTC	CASRGAAGGVGANVLTF
NA	TRBV5-1	14	TRBJ1-1	NA	TGCGCCAGCAGCTCGAGCATTAGGAACACTGAAGCTTTCTTT	CASSSSIRNTEAFF
NA	TRBV3-1	15	TRBJ1-2	TRBD1	TGTGCCAGCAGCCAAGTCGGACAGGGCGGCTATGGCTACACCTTC	CASSQVGQGGYGYTF
NA	TRBV29-1	13	TRBJ2-3	TRBD1	TGCAGCGCTACAACAGGGGGCACAGATACGCAGTATTTT	CSATTGGTDTQYF
NA	TRBV20-1	16	TRBJ2-2	NA	TGCAGTGCTAGGGAAGTCGGACGGTTTCCCACCGGGGAGCTGTTTTTT	CSAREVGRFPTGELFF
NA	TRBV9	17	TRBJ2-5	TRBD2	TGTGCCAGCAGCGTAGGTGGGACTAGCGGGGGGCAAGAGACCCAGTACTTC	CASSVGGTSGGQETQYF